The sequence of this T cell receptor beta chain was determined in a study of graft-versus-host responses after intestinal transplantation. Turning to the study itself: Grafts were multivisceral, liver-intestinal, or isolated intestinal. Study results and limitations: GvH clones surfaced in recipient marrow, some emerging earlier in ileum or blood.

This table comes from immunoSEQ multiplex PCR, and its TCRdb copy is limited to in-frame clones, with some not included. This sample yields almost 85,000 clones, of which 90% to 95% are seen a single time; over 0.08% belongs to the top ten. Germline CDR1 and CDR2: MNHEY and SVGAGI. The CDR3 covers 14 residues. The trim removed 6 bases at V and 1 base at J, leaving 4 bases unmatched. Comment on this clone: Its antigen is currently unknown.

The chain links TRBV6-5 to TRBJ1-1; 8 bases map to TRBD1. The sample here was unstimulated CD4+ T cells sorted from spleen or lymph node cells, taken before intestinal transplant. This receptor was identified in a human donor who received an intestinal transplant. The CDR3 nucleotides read TGTGCCAGCAGCAGACAGGGGACGAACACTGAAGCTTTCTTT. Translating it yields CASSRQGTNTEAFF.